The 23 T cell receptor beta chains presented below share a single source sample, sequenced in a study of cytotoxic CD8 clonotypes in ibrutinib-treated CLL. TCRdb's table, derived via immunoSEQ multiplex PCR, lists solely in-frame clones and lacks some. The sample consists of roughly 30,000 clones, about three quarters of them appearing once. Sequenced material: PBMCs, taken after 36 months of ibrutinib treatment. The receptor source for this set is a human donor with chronic lymphocytic leukemia.

This clone was counted a single time. The V gene is TRBV4-1, the J gene TRBJ1-2; TRBD1 matches at 9 bases. The germline gives CDR1 MGHRA, CDR2 YSYEKL. After removal of 0 bases from V and 4 bases from J, the junction contained 3 bases not matched to a gene. The length of the CDR3 is 15 residues. The chain's CDR3 is CASSQDRQGVYGYTF. DNA for the CDR3: TGCGCCAGCAGCCAAGACCGACAGGGGGTCTATGGCTACACCTTC.

The chain uses TRBV6-4 and TRBJ1-6, with 8 bases fitting TRBD1. V lost 5 bases to trimming and J lost 7 bases; unmatched junction nucleotides: 4. Germline CDR1 reads MRHNA; CDR2 reads SNTAGT. CDR3 length: 14 residues. The DNA of the CDR3 is TGTGCCAGCAGTTCGGGACAGGAAAATTCACCCCTCCACTTT. Translation gives CASSSGQENSPLHF.

The V and J genes are TRBV6-5 and TRBJ1-2, with a possible D match to TRBD1 (5 bases). V gave up 2 bases and J gave up 2 bases, with 12 bases separating them. The CDR3 extends over 15 amino acids. The germline V gene has CDR1 MNHEY and CDR2 SVGAGI. The CDR3 region is CASSYRAGLNYGYTF. In nucleotides, the CDR3 is TGTGCCAGCAGTTACAGGGCAGGGTTGAACTATGGCTACACCTTC.

This clone was seen once. The J gene is TRBJ1-1, the V gene TRBV27, with 11 positions matching TRBD1. Germline trimming cut 4 bases from V and 3 bases from J; bases unmatched to any gene: 7. This CDR3 is 16 amino acids long. Germline V gene sequence: CDR1 MNHEY, CDR2 SMNVEV (reference sequence). CDR3 DNA: TGTGCCAGCAGTTCGTATGCGGGACAGGGGGACACTGAAGCTTTCTTT. Translating gives CASSSYAGQGDTEAFF.

The J gene is TRBJ2-3, the V gene TRBV7-8, with D perhaps TRBD2 (5 bases). V gave up 3 bases and J gave up 5 bases, with 6 bases separating them. The CDR3 extends over 12 amino acids. Germline-derived CDR1 and CDR2 are SGHVS and FQNEAQ. CDR3 sequence reads: CASSFEGDTQYF. DNA for the CDR3: TGTGCCAGCAGCTTCGAGGGAGATACGCAGTATTTT.

The chain recombines TRBV9 with TRBJ2-3; TRBD2 aligns across 8 bases. With V trimmed by 3 bases and J by 2 bases, 5 bases remained unmatched. Looked up from germline, CDR1 is SGDLS and CDR2 is YYNGEE. The CDR3 length is 15 residues. The CDR3 DNA sequence: TGTGCCAGCAGCGCGGTAGCGGGGTCCACAGATACGCAGTATTTT. Translation: CASSAVAGSTDTQYF. Based on the CDR3 plus reference TRBV9 and TRBJ2-3, the full variable domain is DSGVTQTPKHLITATGQRVTLRCSPRSGDLSVYWYQQSLDQGLQFLIQYYNGEERAKGNILERFSAQQFPDLHSELNLSSLELGDSALYFCASSAVAGSTDTQYFGPGTRLTVL.

V and J are TRBV18 and TRBJ1-2, with 9 positions matching TRBD1. Germline CDR1 reads KGHSH; CDR2 reads LQKENI. V shed 6 bases, J shed 8 bases, and the junction held 10 bases outside the gene matches. This CDR3 spans 14 amino acids. CDR3 DNA sequence: TGTGCCAGCTCTCGTCTTCTGGACAGGGGCGGCTACACCTTC. Translation: CASSRLLDRGGYTF.

V is TRBV4-1 and J is TRBJ2-7, with 8 bases that match TRBD2. Germline V lookup: CDR1 MGHRA, CDR2 YSYEKL. The CDR3 totals 20 residues. V shed 4 bases, J shed 1 base, and the junction held 21 bases outside the gene matches. CDR3 sequence reads: CASSRHKTGFGGAGSYEQYF. DNA for the CDR3: TGCGCCAGCAGCCGACACAAAACGGGATTCGGGGGGGCCGGGTCCTACGAGCAGTACTTC.

The DNA for the CDR3 is TGTGCCAGCAGCCCCCCCAAGGGGGGCGATGGGACCCAGTACTTC. Translating gives CASSPPKGGDGTQYF. V usage is TRBV7-6 and J usage is TRBJ2-5; D is perhaps TRBD1 or TRBD2 (6 bases each). CDR1 and CDR2 (germline): SGHVS, FNYEAQ. Trimming took 5 bases from V and 7 from J, leaving 20 bases between them. The CDR3 has 15 residues.

J is TRBJ2-3 and V is TRBV4-2; 13 bases align to TRBD2. The CDR3 has 21 residues. The V and J ends lost 0 bases and 0 bases, in that order; junction bases with no gene match: 12. The V gene's germline CDR1 is LGHNA and CDR2 YNFKEQ. The DNA for the CDR3 is TGTGCCAGCAGCCAAGATCGGGGACTAGCGGGGTACGAGTGGAGCACAGATACGCAGTATTTT. Translation gives CASSQDRGLAGYEWSTDTQYF.

The CDR3 coding sequence is TGTGCCAGCAGCGTAGGGACTTCTCCGCACACAGATACGCAGTATTTT. It encodes CASSVGTSPHTDTQYF. V usage is TRBV9 and J usage is TRBJ2-3, with TRBD2 as a possible D gene (5 bases). The CDR3 totals 16 residues. In germline, CDR1 is SGDLS, CDR2 YYNGEE. Trimming stripped 0 bases from V and 2 bases from J, with 13 bases between.

Regarding this clone: Other DNA sequences from this sample encode an identical CDR3 as well. The V and J genes are TRBV6-6 and TRBJ1-2; TRBD1 might be the D (5 bases). CDR3 size: 14 residues. CDR1 and CDR2 (germline): MNHNY, SVGAGI (reference sequence). V dropped 0 bases and J dropped 5 bases, with 10 bases sitting between them. This CDR3 reads CASSYSTASYGYTF. The CDR3, as DNA: TGTGCCAGCAGTTACTCGACAGCCTCATATGGCTACACCTTC.

The CDR3 is CASSFLPGQGPGELFF. The CDR3 nucleotides read TGTGCCAGCAGTTTCTTACCGGGACAGGGGCCCGGGGAGCTGTTTTTT. The V and J genes are TRBV6-5 and TRBJ2-2; 10 bases map to TRBD1. V was clipped by 4 bases and J by 6 bases; unmatched bases: 8. The V gene's germline CDR1 is MNHEY and CDR2 SVGAGI. The CDR3 spans 16 residues.

The V call is TRBV27, the J call TRBJ2-7; the D is unclear. Germline-derived CDR1 and CDR2 are MNHEY and SMNVEV (reference sequence). The V end lost 2 bases, the J end lost 2 bases, and 7 bases lay between the germline ends. The CDR3 has 13 residues. The CDR3: CASSLTKAYEQYF. In nucleotides, the CDR3 is TGTGCCAGCAGTTTAACAAAGGCCTACGAGCAGTACTTC.

This clone showed up just once. The chain couples TRBV27 to TRBJ2-1; 7 bases map to TRBD2. Trimming took 3 bases from V and 3 from J; bases not matched to a gene: 5. The CDR3 loop spans 15 amino acids. CDR1 MNHEY and CDR2 SMNVEV come from the germline V gene (reference sequence). The CDR3: CASSFYRGDYNEQFF. CDR3 nucleotide sequence: TGTGCCAGCAGTTTTTATCGGGGGGACTACAATGAGCAGTTCTTC.

V gene TRBV18 combines with J gene TRBJ2-3; no reliable D call. In germline, CDR1 is KGHSH, CDR2 LQKENI. This CDR3 is 13 amino acids long. Trimming stripped 2 bases from V and 2 bases from J, with 5 bases between. CDR3: CASSPTVTDTQYF. The DNA of the CDR3 is TGTGCCAGCTCACCAACGGTCACAGATACGCAGTATTTT.

This clone was counted once. J is TRBJ2-1 and V is TRBV5-4; D ambiguous. The CDR3 runs to 12 residues. Germline CDR1 reads SGHNT; CDR2 reads YYREEE (reference sequence). Trimming pared 3 bases from V and 3 bases from J, leaving 4 bases between. CDR3 sequence reads: CASSWGYNEQFF. The CDR3 DNA reads as TGTGCCAGCAGCTGGGGCTACAATGAGCAGTTCTTC.

This chain joins TRBV6-6 and TRBJ2-2, with 10 positions matching TRBD2. Trimming took 8 bases from V and 4 from J; bases not matched to a gene: 10. Germline V gene sequence: CDR1 MNHNY, CDR2 SVGAGI (reference sequence). The CDR3 extends over 16 amino acids. The CDR3 region is CASGTSAPTGTGELFF. DNA of the CDR3: TGTGCCAGCGGGACTAGCGCACCGACAGGCACCGGGGAGCTGTTTTTT.

The chain uses TRBV5-6 and TRBJ2-1, with TRBD2 matching over 7 bases. This CDR3 is 15 amino acids long. With V trimmed by 2 bases and J by 3 bases, 5 bases remained unmatched. CDR1 SGHDT and CDR2 YYEEEE come from the germline V gene. The DNA for the CDR3 is TGTGCCAGCAGCTTCGGTGCGGGGGTCTACAATGAGCAGTTCTTC. Amino acid sequence: CASSFGAGVYNEQFF.

This clone was picked up a small number of times. The chain uses TRBV7-7 and TRBJ2-2; 8 bases agree with TRBD1. V lost 2 bases, J lost 7 bases, and 3 bases stayed unmatched. This CDR3 is built from 14 residues. From germline, CDR1 is SSHAT and CDR2 FNYEAQ (reference sequence). The DNA for the CDR3 is TGTGCCAGCAGCTTACAGGGGGCTGGCGGGGAGCTGTTTTTT. This codes for CASSLQGAGGELFF. The whole variable domain, remainder taken from reference TRBV7-7 and TRBJ2-2, is GAGVSQSPRYKVTKRGQDVTLRCDPISSHATLYWYQQALGQGPEFLTYFNYEAQPDKSGLPSDRFSAERPEGSISTLTIQRTEQRDSAMYRCASSLQGAGGELFFGEGSRLTVL.

The rearrangement links TRBV18 to TRBJ1-1; TRBD1 matches 7 bases. The J segment lost 2 bases and the V segment lost 3 bases, leaving 3 bases of the junction unmatched. The CDR3 totals 14 residues. The germline V gene has CDR1 KGHSH and CDR2 LQKENI. In nucleotides, the CDR3 is TGTGCCAGCTCACCCGCAGGGGGAAACACTGAAGCTTTCTTT. Encoded protein: CASSPAGGNTEAFF.

The rearrangement joins TRBV25-1 to TRBJ2-1; 8 bases map to TRBD1. This CDR3 has 15 amino acids. Germline V gene lookup returns CDR1 MGHDK and CDR2 SYGVNS. Germline trimming cut 5 bases from V and 3 bases from J; bases unmatched to any gene: 6. CDR3 DNA: TGTGCCAGCAGTCGGCCGGGACAGGTCTACAATGAGCAGTTCTTC. Translating it yields CASSRPGQVYNEQFF.

The chain joins TRBV29-1 to TRBJ2-2; D unresolved. V gave up 6 bases and J gave up 2 bases, with 4 bases separating them. CDR3 length: 11 amino acids. Germline values: CDR1 SQVTM, CDR2 ANQGSEA. CDR3: CSVENTGELFF. The CDR3, as DNA: TGCAGCGTCGAAAACACCGGGGAGCTGTTTTTT.